The present TCR beta chain was sequenced within a study of metastatic and nonmetastatic thyroid tumors. Study context: Malignant thyroid and benign thyroid patients provided blood and tumor or nodule tissue whose repertoires were compared. Study observations and caveats: The reported finding was significantly higher TCR beta diversity in malignant thyroid tumors relative to benign nodules, in blood and tumor.

Per the study methods: A classifier for distant metastasis in papillary thyroid cancer was constructed using CDR3 differences observed across clinicopathological groups. TCRdb re-called clones via MiXCR from the PCR reads. The V and J calls come from TCRdb's annotation, not from the publication. Of over 10,000 clones listed, around a third are singletons. Every patient was untreated before thyroid surgery. In regard to this clone: What it binds is not known. Mismatch with germline at one junction end may stem from a read error.

The source of this sequence is a female donor with papillary thyroid cancer or a benign thyroid nodule (not recorded which). Some clones in this sample may be carry-over from other donors' samples. The source material was tumor tissue.

The CDR3 loop reads CASSLLMGSPEQLF. For the CDR3, the DNA is TGTGCCAGCAGCTTACTTATGGGCTCCCCGGAGCAGCTCTTC. The chain is built from TRBV11-3 and TRBJ2-1; no clear D. The CDR3 has 14 residues. Per germline, CDR1 SGHNT and CDR2 YENEEA.